This TCR beta chain was documented in a study of T-cell reconstitution after alpha-beta-depleted transplantation in children. Study outcomes and limitations: T-cell numbers and diversity, one year after transplant, stemmed largely from T cells that were newly produced. Two months or so post-transplant, alpha-beta T cells reportedly derived from several hundred expanded graft clones. The origin of high day-60 TCRbeta diversity in some patients lay in surviving recipient T cells and thymic progenitors.

Construction of the TCRbeta library involved unique molecular identifiers. TCRdb ran MiXCR on the PCR reads and lists one entry per CDR3 protein. The sample includes about 200,000 distinct CDR3 sequences, 5% to 6.5% of them seen just once. This clonotype was counted a single time. Its antigen is unknown. It may be a read error: a sequence one base away is much more abundant. Sequences were derived from PBMCs, sampled before TCRalphabeta/CD19-depleted stem cell transplant. This TCR was sampled from a girl less than two years old with combined immunodeficiency, due to receive a stem cell transplant.

The CDR3 spells CASSQEVRADEQIF. For the CDR3, the DNA is TGTGCCAGCAGCCAAGAAGTCCGGGCCGATGAGCAGATCTTC. The chain recombines TRBV3-1 with TRBJ2-1; unclear D gene. The V gene's germline CDR1 is LGHDT and CDR2 YNNKEL (reference sequence). This CDR3 is built from 14 residues.